This is a list of T cell receptor beta chains from one sample in a study of immune characterization of retroperitoneal liposarcoma. From the PCR reads, TCRdb called clonotypes with MiXCR, one entry per CDR3 protein. The table has roughly 11,000 distinct CDR3 sequences, approximately 24% seen once. The sequencing sample was made of blood. All receptors come from a female donor with retroperitoneal liposarcoma. The CDR3 runs from the conserved cysteine through the conserved F or W. Each record gives: D gene, CDR3 length, J gene, clone size, V gene, CDR3 protein, CDR3 DNA. A D gene is named only where the DNA matches it firmly. Only part of the rows carry a size: once, few, many, or a class if the clone is expanded.

>-|14|TRBJ2-7|many|TRBV6-1
CASRNPGTPYEQYF
TGTGCCAGCAGGAACCCCGGGACCCCATACGAGCAGTACTTC
>TRBD1|16|TRBJ1-1|few|TRBV27
CASSSRTGGPDTEAFF
TGTGCCAGCAGTTCTAGGACAGGGGGTCCTGACACTGAAGCTTTCTTT
>-|14|TRBJ2-1|large|TRBV6-1
CASSEGLSLGTQFF
TGTGCCAGCAGTGAAGGTTTGAGCCTCGGAACCCAGTTCTTC
>-|15|TRBJ2-1|medium-sized|TRBV27
CASSWAYGPSHEQFF
TGTGCCAGCAGTTGGGCTTACGGCCCGTCCCATGAGCAGTTCTTC
>-|13|TRBJ1-1|few|TRBV27
CASQITGNTEAFF
TGTGCCAGCCAGATCACGGGGAACACTGAAGCTTTCTTT
>-|16|TRBJ2-3|many|TRBV12-3/TRBV12-4
CASRDRDAETTDTQYF
TGTGCCAGCAGAGACCGGGACGCAGAGACCACAGATACGCAGTATTTT
>-|16|TRBJ2-3|many|TRBV6-1
CASSERINLSTDTQYF
TGTGCCAGCAGTGAAAGAATCAACTTGAGCACAGATACGCAGTATTTT
>TRBD2|13|TRBJ2-1|many|TRBV12-3/TRBV12-4
CASRIAGYNEQFF
TGTGCCAGCAGAATAGCGGGGTACAATGAGCAGTTCTTC
>TRBD2|17|TRBJ2-1|medium-sized|TRBV7-8
CASSLVPTSGRAHEQFF
TGTGCCAGCAGCTTAGTCCCAACTAGCGGGAGGGCCCATGAGCAGTTCTTC
>TRBD2|15|TRBJ2-5|-|TRBV10-2
CASRGTSGSLETQYF
TGCGCCAGCAGGGGGACTAGCGGGAGTTTAGAGACCCAGTACTTC
>TRBD2|16|TRBJ2-5|-|TRBV6-1
CASTRNVIAGGMEHYF
TGTGCCAGCACTAGGAACGTAATAGCGGGAGGGATGGAGCACTACTTC
>-|12|TRBJ2-7|many|TRBV7-2
CASSIPSYEQYF
TGTGCCAGCAGCATCCCATCCTACGAGCAGTACTTC
>-|13|TRBJ1-1|-|TRBV6-1
CASTKGQNTEAFF
TGTGCCAGCACCAAAGGACAGAACACTGAAGCTTTCTTT
>-|16|TRBJ1-2|-|TRBV6-5
CASSYSPQGRNYGYTF
TGTGCCAGCAGTTACTCACCGCAGGGGCGAAACTATGGCTACACCTTC
>-|13|TRBJ2-7|-|TRBV12-3/TRBV12-4
CASSFLVNNEQYF
TGTGCCAGCAGTTTTCTAGTCAATAACGAGCAGTACTTC
>-|14|TRBJ1-1|few|TRBV6-1
CASSGARSAGEAFF
TGTGCCAGCAGTGGAGCCCGCTCGGCGGGTGAAGCTTTCTTT
>-|15|TRBJ2-1|medium-sized|TRBV12-5
CASGSSRDINNEQFF
TGTGCTAGTGGTTCGTCCCGGGACATTAACAATGAGCAGTTCTTC
>-|17|TRBJ2-7|-|TRBV27
CASSLQVATKGAYEQYF
TGTGCCAGCAGTCTGCAGGTGGCAACTAAGGGGGCCTACGAGCAGTACTTC
>-|15|TRBJ2-2|medium-sized|TRBV6-4
CASSDGGGDTGELFF
TGTGCCAGCAGTGACGGAGGGGGAGACACCGGGGAGCTGTTTTTT
>TRBD2|14|TRBJ2-1|medium-sized|TRBV6-1
CASSPPGLANEQFF
TGTGCCAGCAGCCCACCGGGACTAGCGAATGAGCAGTTCTTC
>TRBD2|17|TRBJ2-3|medium-sized|TRBV6-1
CASSDGTSGRSTDTQYF
TGTGCCAGCAGTGACGGGACTAGCGGGAGGAGCACAGATACGCAGTATTTT
>-|12|TRBJ2-2|-|TRBV27
CASSDYTGELFF
TGTGCCAGCAGTGATTACACCGGGGAGCTGTTTTTT
>TRBD2|16|TRBJ2-7|medium-sized|TRBV27
CASKEVRAGAPYEQYF
TGTGCCAGCAAGGAGGTTAGGGCGGGAGCACCCTACGAGCAGTACTTC
>TRBD2|18|TRBJ2-1|-|TRBV7-6
CASSFNPKGTMGYNEQFF
TGTGCCAGCAGCTTTAACCCCAAAGGGACTATGGGCTACAATGAGCAGTTCTTC
>-|14|TRBJ2-2|-|TRBV4-3
CASSQVRGGGELFF
TGCGCCAGCAGCCAAGTAAGGGGGGGCGGGGAGCTGTTTTTT
>-|15|TRBJ2-1|few|TRBV23-1
CASSQPAGLTNEQFF
TGCGCCAGCAGTCAACCAGCAGGCCTAACGAATGAGCAGTTCTTC
>TRBD2|18|TRBJ2-3|many|TRBV7-8
CASSLAPQLAGVDHTQYF
TGTGCCAGCAGCTTGGCCCCACAATTAGCGGGAGTGGATCATACGCAGTATTTT
>-|15|TRBJ2-3|many|TRBV6-6
CASSYSGGQGRAQYF
TGTGCCAGCAGTTACTCCGGGGGACAAGGCCGGGCGCAGTATTTT
>TRBD1|14|TRBJ2-1|many|TRBV7-6
CASSLTGEKGTQFF
TGTGCCAGCAGCTTGACAGGGGAGAAGGGGACCCAGTTCTTC
>TRBD1|15|TRBJ1-2|few|TRBV12-5
CASGSPGTALYGYTF
TGTGCTAGTGGTTCCCCCGGGACAGCCCTCTATGGCTACACCTTC
>-|13|TRBJ2-1|medium-sized|TRBV27
CASSIHSYNEQFF
TGTGCCAGCAGTATCCACAGTTACAATGAGCAGTTCTTC
>TRBD1|16|TRBJ2-2|-|TRBV7-2
CASSLELRGLSGELFF
TGTGCCAGCAGCTTAGAACTCAGGGGGCTATCGGGGGAGCTGTTTTTT
>-|17|TRBJ2-7|many|TRBV6-1
CASRGGSVISSLHEQYF
TGTGCCAGCCGAGGGGGTTCTGTTATCTCTAGCTTACACGAGCAGTACTTC
>-|18|TRBJ2-1|few|TRBV7-2
CASSLSGSIGGVYNEQFF
TGTGCCAGCAGCTTATCGGGCTCTATTGGCGGGGTATACAATGAGCAGTTCTTC
>-|15|TRBJ1-2|few|TRBV27
CASSLGVARNYGYTF
TGTGCCAGCAGTTTGGGGGTTGCACGGAACTATGGCTACACCTTC
>-|14|TRBJ2-1|-|TRBV14
CASSQVLLSGEQFF
TGTGCCAGCAGCCAAGTACTCCTCAGCGGTGAGCAGTTCTTC
>TRBD1|15|TRBJ1-2|-|TRBV27
CASSLVGQTRGGYTF
TGTGCCAGCAGTTTAGTGGGACAGACACGCGGGGGCTACACCTTC
>-|14|TRBJ2-5|-|TRBV18
CASSPDGLPSAGYF
TGTGCCAGCTCACCTGACGGTCTCCCCAGCGCGGGGTACTTC
>TRBD2|18|TRBJ2-1|many|TRBV11-3
CASSPGVGRAHSYNEQFF
TGTGCCAGCAGCCCAGGTGTCGGGAGGGCCCACTCCTACAATGAGCAGTTCTTC
>-|12|TRBJ2-6|-|TRBV7-6
CATGVGANVLTF
TGTGCCACTGGGGTTGGGGCCAACGTCCTGACTTTC
>-|12|TRBJ2-3|few|TRBV12-3/TRBV12-4
CASSFWTDTQYF
TGTGCCAGCAGTTTTTGGACAGATACGCAGTATTTT
>-|13|TRBJ1-2|-|TRBV6-1
CASSYAWGYGYTF
TGTGCCAGCAGTTACGCGTGGGGCTATGGCTACACCTTC
>TRBD2|17|TRBJ2-1|medium-sized|TRBV12-3/TRBV12-4
CASSPGSSGSSYNEQFF
TGTGCCAGCAGCCCCGGGTCTAGCGGGAGCTCCTACAATGAGCAGTTCTTC
>TRBD2|14|TRBJ2-1|few|TRBV25-1
CASKQTGGYNEQFF
TGTGCCAGCAAGCAGACGGGAGGTTACAATGAGCAGTTCTTC
>-|15|TRBJ2-3|-|TRBV3-1
CASSFGPSSTDTQYF
TGTGCCAGCAGCTTTGGACCTTCGAGCACAGATACGCAGTATTTT
>-|13|TRBJ2-5|-|TRBV6-1
CANRQYPQETQYF
TGTGCCAACCGACAGTACCCACAAGAGACCCAGTACTTC
>TRBD1|14|TRBJ2-7|-|TRBV27
CASSFSRGLYEQYF
TGTGCCAGCAGTTTTTCCAGGGGGCTCTACGAGCAGTACTTC
>TRBD2|17|TRBJ2-1|-|TRBV10-2
CASSEHRTSGRANEQFF
TGCGCCAGCAGTGAGCACCGGACTAGCGGGAGGGCGAATGAGCAGTTCTTC
>-|14|TRBJ2-1|medium-sized|TRBV6-1
CASSEAFTYNEQFF
TGTGCCAGCAGTGAAGCCTTCACGTACAATGAGCAGTTCTTC
>-|13|TRBJ2-5|many|TRBV6-6
CASRREYRYEQYF
TGTGCCAGCAGACGGGAGTATCGCTATGAGCAGTACTTC
>-|13|TRBJ1-4|few|TRBV9
CASSVRDGEKLFF
TGTGCCAGCAGCGTGCGGGACGGTGAAAAACTGTTTTTT
>TRBD2|14|TRBJ2-1|once|TRBV6-5
CASSTSGSYNEQFF
TGTGCCAGCAGTACTAGCGGGAGCTACAATGAGCAGTTCTTC
>TRBD2|16|TRBJ2-7|medium-sized|TRBV10-3
CAISEGLADLSYEQYF
TGTGCCATCAGTGAGGGACTAGCGGACCTCTCCTACGAGCAGTACTTC